This TCR beta chain is from a study of T-cell reconstitution after alpha-beta-depleted transplantation in children. This sample's TCRbeta library carried unique molecular identifier barcodes. TCRdb ran MiXCR on the PCR reads and lists one entry per CDR3 protein. The table has a few hundred thousand distinct CDR3 sequences, just over 7.5% seen once. Findings and caveats of the study: The origin of high day-60 TCRbeta diversity in some patients lay in surviving recipient T cells and thymic progenitors. The authors attributed T-cell counts and diversity one year after transplant mostly to newly produced T cells.

There are 13 residues in the CDR3. Germline-derived CDR1 and CDR2 are SGHAT and FQDESV (reference sequence). Trimming cost V 6 bases and J 1 base, with 10 bases left between them. This clonotype came up many times. Its antigen is unidentified. This rearrangement joins TRBV11-1 to TRBJ2-7; no clear D. This receptor was taken from a female patient between 2 and 15 years old who had a stem cell transplant for Fanconi anemia, so the T cells may come from the graft donor. The specimen comprised peripheral blood, sampled 360 days after TCRalphabeta/CD19-depleted stem cell transplant. In nucleotides, the CDR3 is TGTGCCAGCAGTCCGCCTAATTCCTACGAGCAGTACTTC. It yields the protein CASSPPNSYEQYF.